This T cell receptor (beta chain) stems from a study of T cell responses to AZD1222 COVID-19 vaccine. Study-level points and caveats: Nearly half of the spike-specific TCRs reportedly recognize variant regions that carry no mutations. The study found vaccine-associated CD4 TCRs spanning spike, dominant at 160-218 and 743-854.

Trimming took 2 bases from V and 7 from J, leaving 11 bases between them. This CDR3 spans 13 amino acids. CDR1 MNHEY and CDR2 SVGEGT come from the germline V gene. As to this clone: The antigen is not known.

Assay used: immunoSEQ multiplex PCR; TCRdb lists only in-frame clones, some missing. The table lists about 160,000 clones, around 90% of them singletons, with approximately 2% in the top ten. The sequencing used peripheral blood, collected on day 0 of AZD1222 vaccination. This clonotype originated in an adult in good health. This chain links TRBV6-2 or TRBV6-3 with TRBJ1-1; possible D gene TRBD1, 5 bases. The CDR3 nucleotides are TGTGCCAGCAGTTACGGCTGGGGCGGTGAAGCTTTCTTT. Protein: CASSYGWGGEAFF.